The rows below give T cell receptor beta chains drawn from one sample of a study of shared clonotypes between healthy human individuals. Measured with immunoSEQ multiplex PCR; TCRdb has only the in-frame clones, and not every one. The data hold 550,000 to 800,000 clones, with 74% observed a single time. Source material: memory CD4+ T cells sorted from blood. Receptors originate from a woman in her 30s in good health. CDR3s include the opening cysteine and the closing phenylalanine or tryptophan. The D gene is left open where the match is weak. Not all rows give a size; the values are once, few, many and, for expanded clones, a class.

>NA|TRBD1|TRBV19|TRBJ2-5
CASGDRAETQYF
TGTGCCAGTGGGGACAGGGCTGAGACCCAGTACTTC
>NA|NA|TRBV7-2|TRBJ2-3
CAGSLSYLDTGLEQYF
TGTGCCGGCAGCTTAAGCTACCTGGATACAGGGTTGGAGCAGTATTTT
>once|NA|TRBV5-4|TRBJ2-3
CASSVGAFSTDTQYF
TGTGCCAGCAGCGTCGGAGCCTTTAGCACAGATACGCAGTATTTT
>NA|TRBD2|TRBV5-1|TRBJ2-1
CASSLDPGRDEQFF
TGCGCCAGCAGCTTGGACCCTGGGAGGGATGAGCAGTTCTTC
>NA|NA|TRBV11-2|TRBJ2-1
CASSLGGGANKQFF
TGTGCCAGCAGCTTAGGAGGGGGGGCAAATAAGCAGTTCTTC
>few|NA|TRBV19|TRBJ1-5
CASRIGGPGGQPQHF
TGTGCCAGTAGGATCGGGGGCCCGGGCGGGCAGCCCCAGCATTTT
>NA|TRBD2|TRBV28|TRBJ2-7
CASISSGRDEQYF
TGTGCCAGCATTTCGAGCGGGAGGGACGAGCAGTACTTC
>NA|NA|TRBV5-1|TRBJ2-7
CASSLEVLGEQYF
TGCGCCAGCAGCTTGGAGGTCCTGGGCGAGCAGTACTTC
>NA|NA|TRBV15|TRBJ2-5
CATSRVWRTQETQYF
TGTGCCACCAGCAGAGTGTGGAGAACACAAGAGACCCAGTACTTC
>NA|TRBD1|TRBV27|TRBJ2-7
CASSLDRVGHEQYF
TGTGCCAGCAGTTTGGACAGGGTGGGGCACGAGCAGTACTTC
>many|TRBD1|TRBV4-2|TRBJ2-3
CASSQQGVEDTQYF
TGTGCCAGCAGCCAACAGGGGGTCGAAGATACGCAGTATTTT
>NA|NA|TRBV7-9|TRBJ2-3
CASSLGGRSTDTQYF
TGTGCCAGCAGCTTAGGTGGGAGGAGCACAGATACGCAGTATTTT
>few|NA|TRBV2|TRBJ1-1
CASSTIRGTEAFF
TGTGCCAGCAGTACGATCAGGGGTACTGAAGCTTTCTTT
>once|TRBD2|TRBV9|TRBJ2-2
CASAGGSPGELFF
TGTGCCAGCGCGGGAGGGTCTCCCGGGGAGCTGTTTTTT
>NA|NA|TRBV28|TRBJ1-2
CASSLYLVGGRDYGYTF
TGTGCCAGCAGTTTATACCTGGTGGGGGGGCGTGACTATGGCTACACCTTC
>few|TRBD1|TRBV29-1|TRBJ1-2
CSVEVGGGGYTF
TGCAGCGTTGAAGTAGGGGGCGGAGGCTACACCTTC
>NA|NA|TRBV5-6|TRBJ1-3
CASSRTGSGNTIYF
TGTGCCAGCAGCCGTACAGGGTCCGGAAACACCATATATTTT
>NA|TRBD2|TRBV30|TRBJ2-1
CAWSVGLVSSYNEQFF
TGTGCCTGGAGTGTAGGACTAGTTAGCTCCTACAATGAGCAGTTCTTC
>NA|TRBD2|TRBV10-2|TRBJ2-2
CATSGTSGSWTGELFF
TGCGCCACTTCCGGGACTAGCGGGAGTTGGACCGGGGAGCTGTTTTTT
>NA|NA|TRBV15|TRBJ2-1
CATSRDLGQAYNEQFF
TGTGCCACCAGCAGAGATTTAGGACAAGCCTACAATGAGCAGTTCTTC